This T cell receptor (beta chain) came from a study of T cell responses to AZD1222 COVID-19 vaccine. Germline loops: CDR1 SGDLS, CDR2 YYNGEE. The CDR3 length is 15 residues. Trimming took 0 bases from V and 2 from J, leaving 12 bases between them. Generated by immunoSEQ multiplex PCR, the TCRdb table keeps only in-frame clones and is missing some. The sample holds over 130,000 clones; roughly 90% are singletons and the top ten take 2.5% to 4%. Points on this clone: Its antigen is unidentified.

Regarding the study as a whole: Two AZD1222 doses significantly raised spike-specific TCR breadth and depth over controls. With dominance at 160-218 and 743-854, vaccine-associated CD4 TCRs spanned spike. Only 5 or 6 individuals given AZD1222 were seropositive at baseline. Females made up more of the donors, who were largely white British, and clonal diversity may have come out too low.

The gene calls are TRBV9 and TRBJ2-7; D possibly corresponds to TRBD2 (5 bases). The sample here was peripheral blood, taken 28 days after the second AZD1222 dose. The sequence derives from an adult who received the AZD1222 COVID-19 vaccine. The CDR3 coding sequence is TGTGCCAGCAGCGTAGCAGACACGGGGACCTACGAGCAGTACTTC. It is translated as CASSVADTGTYEQYF.